The entry below describes one T cell receptor beta chain. Its target is not known. Only in-frame clones appear in the TCRdb table, and some are missing; sequencing was by immunoSEQ multiplex PCR. The profile shows over 200,000 clones, 90% to 95% of them singletons. This CDR3 has 15 amino acids. V was clipped by 5 bases and J by 4 bases; unmatched bases: 8. Germline loops: CDR1 LGHDT, CDR2 YNNKEL (reference sequence). This sample is part of a study of T cell responses to AZD1222 COVID-19 vaccine. Whole-study results and caveats: Per reports, nearly half of all spike-specific TCRs target regions that are unmutated in variants. Along spike, vaccine-associated CD4 TCRs were found throughout, with dominance at 160-218 and 743-854. Without day 14 samples, only post-peak T cell repertoires were studied.

The rearrangement links TRBV3-1 (or the pseudogene TRBV3-2) to TRBJ1-2, with TRBD1 matching over 9 bases. The sequence was collected from an adult who received the MenACWY meningococcal vaccine as a control. The specimen comprised peripheral blood, sampled 28 days after the second dose of the MenACWY control vaccine. As DNA, the CDR3 is TGTGCCAGCAGCAGGGGACAGGGAATGAGCTATGGCTACACCTTC. It codes for CASSRGQGMSYGYTF.